A single sample gave rise to the 24 T cell receptor beta chains below, sequenced in a study of blood T cell repertoires in COVID-19. This table comes from immunoSEQ multiplex PCR, and its TCRdb copy is limited to in-frame clones, with some not included. The profile shows about 200,000 clones, 88% of them singletons. Sequenced input: peripheral blood. These receptors were collected from a man in his fifties or sixties with COVID-19, enrolled during active disease.

V is TRBV30 and J is TRBJ1-1, with D uncertain. This CDR3 spans 13 amino acids. The germline gives CDR1 GTSNPN, CDR2 SVGIG (reference sequence). With 0 bases removed from V and 1 base from J, the gap between germline ends came to 6 bases. CDR3: CAWSVEGNTEAFF. CDR3 in DNA: TGTGCCTGGAGTGTAGAGGGGAACACTGAAGCTTTCTTT. Complete variable domain (other parts from reference TRBV30 and TRBJ1-1): SQTIHQWPATLVQPVGSPLSLECTVEGTSNPNLYWYRQAAGRGLQLLFYSVGIGQISSEVPQNLSASRPQDRQFILSSKKLLLSDSGFYLCAWSVEGNTEAFFGQGTRLTVV.

This chain links TRBV2 with TRBJ2-3; 8 bases match TRBD2. The CDR3 covers 11 residues. J gave up 4 bases and V 11 bases, and 2 bases lay outside the gene matches. Germline V gene sequence: CDR1 SNHLY, CDR2 FYNNEI. CDR3 sequence reads: CAAGGSDTQYF. The CDR3 coding sequence is TGTGCCGCGGGGGGCTCAGATACGCAGTATTTT.

This chain uses TRBV5-1 with TRBJ2-5, with D possibly being TRBD1 (5 bases). This CDR3 comprises 14 residues. In germline, CDR1 is SGHRS, CDR2 YFSETQ. V lost 0 bases and J 5 bases, leaving 11 bases between the germline ends. The CDR3: CASSLGQPGETQYF. The CDR3 region has the DNA TGCGCCAGCAGCTTGGGACAGCCTGGCGAGACCCAGTACTTC.

The V gene is TRBV28, the J gene TRBJ2-7; 11 nucleotides agree with TRBD2. The CDR3 has 15 residues. V lost 5 bases to trimming and J lost 3 bases; unmatched junction nucleotides: 6. CDR1 and CDR2 from the germline V gene are MDHEN and SYDVKM. The CDR3 loop reads CASSLSSGGFYEQYF. The CDR3 coding sequence is TGTGCCAGCAGTCTCTCTAGCGGGGGGTTCTACGAGCAGTACTTC.

The chain joins TRBV6-2 or TRBV6-3 to TRBJ1-6; D is unresolved. Per the germline V gene, CDR1 is MNHEY and CDR2 is SVGEGT. The CDR3 sequence is 15 residues long. Trimming pared 4 bases from V and 1 base from J, leaving 8 bases between. CDR3 region: CASSSDSSYNSPLHF. DNA for the CDR3: TGTGCCAGCAGTTCGGACTCGTCCTATAATTCACCCCTCCACTTT.

The V call is TRBV5-1, the J call TRBJ2-5; 8 nucleotides agree with TRBD2. The CDR3 totals 17 residues. V trimming: 0 bases; J trimming: 1 base; junction bases outside the gene matches: 8. Germline-derived CDR1 and CDR2 are SGHRS and YFSETQ. CDR3 region: CASSLERGGGFQETQYF. The CDR3 nucleotides read TGCGCCAGCAGCTTGGAACGTGGCGGGGGGTTCCAAGAGACCCAGTACTTC. The variable domain in full, with the rest retrieved from reference TRBV5-1 and TRBJ2-5, is KAGVTQTPRYLIKTRGQQVTLSCSPISGHRSVSWYQQTPGQGLQFLFEYFSETQRNKGNFPGRFSGRQFSNSRSEMNVSTLELGDSALYLCASSLERGGGFQETQYFGPGTRLLVL.

The gene calls are TRBV6-5 and TRBJ2-2, with D perhaps TRBD2 (6 bases). V lost 6 bases to trimming and J lost 7 bases, with 15 bases between them. CDR1 is MNHEY and CDR2 is SVGAGI in the germline V gene. The CDR3 consists of 14 residues. The CDR3: CASSRFRRGGELFF. CDR3 bases: TGTGCCAGCAGCCGTTTTAGGAGGGGCGGGGAGCTGTTTTTT.

The table lists this clone with many counts. This chain connects TRBV7-8 to TRBJ2-5; 11 positions match TRBD1. CDR3 length equals 15 residues. J was trimmed by 4 bases and V by 4 bases; bases with no gene match: 5. The V gene's germline CDR1 is SGHVS and CDR2 FQNEAQ. The CDR3 DNA reads as TGTGCCAGCAGCTCTTGGACAGGGGGCATAGAGACCCAGTACTTC. Protein sequence: CASSSWTGGIETQYF.

The chain uses TRBV2 and TRBJ1-1; unclear D gene. Germline-derived CDR1 and CDR2 are SNHLY and FYNNEI. V lost 3 bases and J lost 3, with 11 bases in between. This CDR3 is 14 amino acids long. The CDR3 bases are TGTGCCAGCAGTGAGTTACATGAGGACACTGAAGCTTTCTTT. Protein product: CASSELHEDTEAFF.

The chain links TRBV6-4 to TRBJ2-2; 8 bases fit TRBD2. V was clipped by 6 bases and J by 3 bases; unmatched bases: 6. Germline CDR1 MRHNA, CDR2 SNTAGT. This CDR3 region has 15 residues. The CDR3 sequence is CASRREAGDTGELFF. DNA for the CDR3: TGTGCCAGCAGGAGGGAAGCGGGGGACACCGGGGAGCTGTTTTTT.

The chain has TRBV25-1 and TRBJ2-1; a possible D gene is TRBD2 (5 bases). CDR1 is MGHDK and CDR2 is SYGVNS in the germline V gene. V was pared by 4 bases and J by 0 bases, with 13 bases between. The length of the CDR3 is 16 residues. DNA for the CDR3: TGTGCCAGCAGTGGAGAGGGATCGGGCTCCTACAATGAGCAGTTCTTC. Residues: CASSGEGSGSYNEQFF.

The gene calls are TRBV5-4 and TRBJ2-1; 10 bases line up with TRBD2. The CDR3 has 16 residues. Germline lookup yields CDR1 SGHNT and CDR2 YYREEE (reference sequence). With 4 bases clipped from V and 6 bases from J, the junction kept 10 bases outside the gene matches. CDR3 sequence: CASSPKSGRGGNEQFF. In nucleotides, the CDR3 is TGTGCCAGCAGCCCAAAAAGCGGGAGGGGTGGCAATGAGCAGTTCTTC.

The count of this clone is one. V usage is TRBV6-5 and J usage is TRBJ1-1; 8 nucleotides match TRBD1. Germline-derived CDR1 and CDR2 are MNHEY and SVGAGI. V was pared by 2 bases and J by 11 bases, with 13 bases of the junction left unmatched. The length of the CDR3 is 15 residues. In DNA, the CDR3 is TGTGCCAGCAGTTACCTATCCACAGGGGGAAGAGCCGCTTTCTTT. Protein product: CASSYLSTGGRAAFF.

The gene calls are TRBV29-1 and TRBJ2-3, with 12 nucleotides matching TRBD2. Germline assignment: CDR1 SQVTM and CDR2 ANQGSEA. The CDR3 has 16 amino acids. Losses at the gene ends were 3 bases for V and 2 bases for J; bases not matched to a gene: 6. The chain's CDR3 is CSVEGGLAGNTDTQYF. The CDR3 coding sequence is TGCAGCGTTGAGGGAGGACTAGCGGGGAACACAGATACGCAGTATTTT.

The chain has TRBV9 and TRBJ2-5; 7 bases line up with TRBD2. CDR3 length: 15 residues. The V gene's germline CDR1 is SGDLS and CDR2 YYNGEE. The J segment lost 3 bases and the V segment lost 0 bases, leaving 5 bases of the junction unmatched. For the CDR3, the DNA is TGTGCCAGCAGCGTAGGCCTAGCGGTAGAAGAGACCCAGTACTTC. Amino acids: CASSVGLAVEETQYF.

The chain links TRBV2 to TRBJ2-1, with 15 bases identical to TRBD2. The germline gives CDR1 SNHLY, CDR2 FYNNEI. The CDR3 is made up of 18 amino acids. Unmatched junction bases numbered 13, after V lost 4 bases and J lost 9 bases. Written as DNA, the CDR3 is TGTGCCAGCAGTGGGGCCCTTCGGACTAGCGGGAGGGCCGGTGAGCAGTTCTTC. It translates to CASSGALRTSGRAGEQFF.

This rearrangement joins TRBV3-1 (or the pseudogene TRBV3-2) to TRBJ1-6; possibly TRBD1 for D (5 bases). Germline V gene lookup returns CDR1 LGHDT and CDR2 YNNKEL (reference sequence). V lost 0 bases and J 14 bases, leaving 14 bases between the germline ends. This CDR3 spans 14 amino acids. The CDR3, as DNA: TGTGCCAGCAGCCAAGATTCGGGGGTCTCGGCCCTCCACTTT. Amino acid sequence: CASSQDSGVSALHF.

The chain couples TRBV6-2 or TRBV6-3 to TRBJ2-7, with TRBD2 matching over 12 bases. CDR3 length: 18 residues. V gave up 2 bases and J gave up 0 bases; unmatched junction bases: 8. Per the germline V gene, CDR1 is MNHEY and CDR2 is SVGEGT. CDR3 DNA: TGTGCCAGCAGTTACCCGCTTGGACTAGCGGGGAGCTCCTACGAGCAGTACTTC. Translation gives CASSYPLGLAGSSYEQYF.

The chain employs TRBV29-1 and TRBJ2-1; TRBD1 might be the D (6 bases). The CDR3 is 14 amino acids. The V end was cut by 3 bases, the J end by 4 bases, with 13 bases between. Germline assignment: CDR1 SQVTM and CDR2 ANQGSEA. The CDR3 reads CSVEVQGPYNEQFF. The CDR3 nucleotides are TGCAGCGTTGAGGTGCAGGGGCCTTACAATGAGCAGTTCTTC.

The rearrangement uses TRBV18 and TRBJ1-4; 11 positions match TRBD1. The J segment lost 7 bases and the V segment lost 3 bases, leaving 10 bases of the junction unmatched. In germline, CDR1 is KGHSH, CDR2 LQKENI. The CDR3 extends over 17 amino acids. The DNA for the CDR3 is TGTGCCAGCTCACCCGGGACAGGGGGTCTTCATCGTGAAAAACTGTTTTTT. Its translation is CASSPGTGGLHREKLFF.

The CDR3 loop is CASSIAGTGGSPLHF. In nucleotides, the CDR3 is TGTGCCAGTAGTATCGCCGGGACAGGGGGCTCACCCCTCCACTTT. The rearrangement uses TRBV19 and TRBJ1-6; 12 nucleotides line up with TRBD1. This CDR3 spans 15 amino acids. The trim removed 3 bases at V and 10 bases at J, leaving 4 bases unmatched. Per germline, CDR1 LNHDA and CDR2 SQIVND (reference sequence). The full variable domain, rest sourced from reference TRBV19 and TRBJ1-6, is DGGITQSPKYLFRKEGQNVTLSCEQNLNHDAMYWYRQDPGQGLRLIYYSQIVNDFQKGDIAEGYSVSREKKESFPLTVTSAQKNPTAFYLCASSIAGTGGSPLHFGNGTRLTVT.

The V call is TRBV19, the J call TRBJ1-1; no reliable D call. Germline lookup yields CDR1 LNHDA and CDR2 SQIVND (reference sequence). The CDR3 length is 13 residues. Trimming shortened V by 1 base and J by 5 bases, and 8 bases separated the two germline ends. The CDR3 DNA is TGTGCCAGTAGTATAGGGGCGGGGACTGAAGCTTTCTTT. Residues: CASSIGAGTEAFF.

This chain links TRBV5-4 with TRBJ1-1, with D tentatively TRBD1 (5 bases). The CDR3 length is 13 residues. Looked up from germline, CDR1 is SGHNT and CDR2 is YYREEE (reference sequence). Trimming left V 4 bases short and J 2 bases short, with 9 bases between. The CDR3 loop reads CASSGGINTEAFF. DNA of the CDR3: TGTGCCAGCAGCGGGGGGATCAACACTGAAGCTTTCTTT.

This clone was seen a single time. This CDR3 is also generated by other DNA sequences in the sample. The chain employs TRBV6-5 and TRBJ1-2; 8 bases map to TRBD1. The V gene's germline CDR1 is MNHEY and CDR2 SVGAGI. The CDR3 consists of 14 residues. With V trimmed by 7 bases and J by 2 bases, 6 bases remained unmatched. Here the CDR3 reads CASTPGQANYGYTF. For the CDR3, the DNA is TGTGCCAGCACCCCGGGACAGGCAAACTATGGCTACACCTTC.